This is a list of T cell receptor beta chains from one sample in a study of blood T cell repertoires in COVID-19. Profiled with immunoSEQ multiplex PCR; TCRdb holds only in-frame clones, not every one. Of some 250,000 clones listed, roughly 88% are singletons. The source material was peripheral blood. All receptors come from a man older than 75 with acute or convalescent COVID-19. Both conserved end residues are part of each CDR3. The order of the fields is J gene, V gene, clone size, D gene, CDR3 protein, CDR3 DNA. A D gene is named only where the DNA matches it firmly. The size entry is marked missing in some rows and otherwise reads once, few, many or a size class.

J: TRBJ2-6
V: TRBV27
size: .
D: .
CDR3: CASSLTGSGANVLTF
DNA: TGTGCCAGCAGTCTTACAGGGTCTGGGGCCAACGTCCTGACTTTC

J: TRBJ2-1
V: TRBV6-6
size: .
D: TRBD2
CDR3: CASLPYGGGGHEQFF
DNA: TGTGCCAGCCTCCCTTACGGGGGGGGAGGACATGAGCAGTTCTTC

J: TRBJ2-7
V: TRBV5-1
size: .
D: .
CDR3: CASSLVGDSSYEQYF
DNA: TGCGCCAGCAGCTTGGTCGGGGATTCCTCCTACGAGCAGTACTTC

J: TRBJ2-7
V: TRBV20-1
size: .
D: .
CDR3: CSASGSYEQYF
DNA: TGCAGTGCGTCCGGTAGCTACGAGCAGTACTTC

J: TRBJ2-7
V: TRBV4-2
size: .
D: TRBD1
CDR3: CASSQWGQGTYEQYF
DNA: TGTGCCAGCAGCCAATGGGGACAGGGGACCTACGAGCAGTACTTC

J: TRBJ1-1
V: TRBV28
size: .
D: .
CDR3: CASSNVDSPGAFF
DNA: TGTGCCAGCAGTAATGTGGACAGCCCGGGCGCTTTCTTT

J: TRBJ2-1
V: TRBV13
size: .
D: TRBD2
CDR3: CASSPKGSGSYEQFF
DNA: TGTGCCAGCAGCCCTAAGGGGAGCGGGAGCTATGAGCAGTTCTTC

J: TRBJ1-6
V: TRBV5-1
size: once
D: .
CDR3: CASSMDSYSPLHF
DNA: TGCGCCAGCAGCATGGACAGCTATTCACCCCTCCACTTT

J: TRBJ2-1
V: TRBV5-4
size: .
D: .
CDR3: CASSWGADRPSLNEQFF
DNA: TGTGCCAGCAGCTGGGGGGCGGACAGGCCTAGTCTCAATGAGCAGTTCTTC

J: TRBJ2-3
V: TRBV5-1
size: .
D: .
CDR3: CASSFASGTDTQYF
DNA: TGCGCCAGCAGCTTTGCTAGCGGCACAGATACGCAGTATTTT

J: TRBJ2-1
V: TRBV19
size: .
D: .
CDR3: CASRLLGVNEQFF
DNA: TGTGCCAGTAGATTGTTGGGAGTCAATGAGCAGTTCTTC

J: TRBJ1-1
V: TRBV11-3
size: .
D: .
CDR3: CASASGGTEAFF
DNA: TGTGCCAGCGCTTCTGGGGGGACTGAAGCTTTCTTT

J: TRBJ2-2
V: TRBV29-1
size: once
D: .
CDR3: CSVRQENTGELFF
DNA: TGCAGCGTCCGACAGGAAAACACCGGGGAGCTGTTTTTT

J: TRBJ1-6
V: TRBV5-1
size: .
D: TRBD1
CDR3: CASSLVRGQSSPLHF
DNA: TGCGCCAGCAGCTTGGTCAGGGGGCAGAGTTCACCCCTCCACTTT

J: TRBJ2-7
V: TRBV3-1/TRBV3-2
size: .
D: .
CDR3: CASSQDLKLATYEQYF
DNA: TGTGCCAGCAGCCAAGATCTCAAACTAGCTACCTACGAGCAGTACTTC

J: TRBJ2-7
V: TRBV7-3
size: once
D: TRBD2
CDR3: CASSSRGGDEQYF
DNA: TGTGCCAGCAGCTCCCGGGGAGGGGACGAGCAGTACTTC

J: TRBJ1-6
V: TRBV28
size: .
D: TRBD1
CDR3: CASSLPGTGTSPLHF
DNA: TGTGCCAGCAGTTTACCCGGGACAGGGACTTCACCCCTCCACTTT

J: TRBJ2-7
V: TRBV28
size: .
D: .
CDR3: CASSRRQPGEQYF
DNA: TGTGCCAGCAGTCGCAGACAGCCTGGAGAGCAGTACTTC

J: TRBJ1-4
V: TRBV3-1/TRBV3-2
size: .
D: TRBD1
CDR3: CASSQEGTGDEKLFF
DNA: TGTGCCAGCAGCCAAGAGGGGACAGGGGATGAAAAACTGTTTTTT

J: TRBJ2-7
V: TRBV6-5
size: .
D: TRBD1
CDR3: CATRQGSYEQYF
DNA: TGTGCCACCCGACAGGGGAGCTACGAGCAGTACTTC

J: TRBJ2-2
V: TRBV19
size: .
D: .
CDR3: CASSLGFSGGELFF
DNA: TGTGCCAGTAGTCTGGGTTTTAGCGGCGGGGAGCTGTTTTTT

J: TRBJ2-2
V: TRBV28
size: once
D: .
CDR3: CASSLRQFTGELFF
DNA: TGTGCCAGCAGTTTGCGGCAGTTCACCGGGGAGCTGTTTTTT

J: TRBJ1-2
V: TRBV6-4
size: few
D: TRBD1
CDR3: CASSRTGTGYGYTF
DNA: TGTGCCAGCAGTAGGACAGGGACGGGCTATGGCTACACCTTC

J: TRBJ2-7
V: TRBV5-6
size: .
D: TRBD2
CDR3: CASMYGGAYEQYF
DNA: TGTGCCAGCATGTACGGGGGGGCCTACGAGCAGTACTTC

J: TRBJ2-7
V: TRBV25-1
size: .
D: .
CDR3: CASSDFFYEQYF
DNA: TGTGCCAGCAGTGATTTCTTCTACGAGCAGTACTTC

J: TRBJ1-5
V: TRBV19
size: .
D: .
CDR3: CASTAGGLRQPQHF
DNA: TGTGCCAGTACCGCGGGAGGATTAAGGCAGCCCCAGCATTTT

J: TRBJ2-5
V: TRBV6-5
size: .
D: .
CDR3: CAGRQAGPETQYF
DNA: TGTGCCGGACGACAGGCAGGCCCGGAGACCCAGTACTTC

J: TRBJ2-7
V: TRBV20-1
size: few
D: .
CDR3: CSASSAGAGGLNEQYF
DNA: TGCAGTGCTAGTTCCGCTGGGGCAGGCGGCCTGAACGAGCAGTACTTC

J: TRBJ1-5
V: TRBV7-8
size: .
D: .
CDR3: CASSLDWAGKVAQPQHF
DNA: TGTGCCAGCAGCTTAGATTGGGCGGGAAAGGTGGCGCAGCCCCAGCATTTT

J: TRBJ2-1
V: TRBV5-1
size: .
D: TRBD2
CDR3: CASSPLATSRNEQFF
DNA: TGCGCCAGCAGCCCACTAGCGACCTCTCGCAATGAGCAGTTCTTC

J: TRBJ1-5
V: TRBV7-2
size: .
D: .
CDR3: CASSAESSGQPQHF
DNA: TGTGCCAGCAGCGCGGAGAGCTCTGGGCAGCCCCAGCATTTT

J: TRBJ2-1
V: TRBV29-1
size: once
D: TRBD2
CDR3: CSVLAASGYNEQFF
DNA: TGCAGCGTTCTGGCGGCTAGCGGATACAATGAGCAGTTCTTC

J: TRBJ2-7
V: TRBV4-2
size: .
D: .
CDR3: CASSQDTGEATRDEQYF
DNA: TGTGCCAGCAGCCAAGATACCGGGGAGGCTACTAGGGACGAGCAGTACTTC

J: TRBJ1-5
V: TRBV7-8
size: .
D: .
CDR3: CASSLMQGNQPQHF
DNA: TGTGCCAGCAGCTTAATGCAGGGCAATCAGCCCCAGCATTTT

J: TRBJ1-4
V: TRBV5-4
size: .
D: TRBD1
CDR3: CASSRLPGQGDEKLFF
DNA: TGTGCCAGCAGCCGACTGCCGGGACAGGGTGATGAAAAACTGTTTTTT